This TCR beta chain derives from a study of control samples from healthy donors and cancer patients. The repertoire was sequenced with immunoSEQ multiplex PCR; TCRdb's copy has only in-frame clones and lacks some. Counted here are approximately 70,000 clones, roughly nine tenths occurring once; the ten biggest clones make up 5% to 6.5%. Losses at the gene ends were 0 bases for V and 0 bases for J; bases not matched to a gene: 7. Germline-derived CDR1 and CDR2 are GTSNPN and SVGIG (reference sequence). This CDR3 is 18 amino acids long. This chain joins TRBV30 and TRBJ2-6; 8 bases map to TRBD1. The sequence was obtained from a man aged 55-75 years with colorectal cancer. Material for sequencing was PBMCs. DNA of the CDR3: TGTGCCTGGAGTGTACTGGGACAGGATATCTCTGGGGCCAACGTCCTGACTTTC. It encodes CAWSVLGQDISGANVLTF.